The rows below give T cell receptor beta chains drawn from one sample of a study of blood T cell repertoires in COVID-19. Clones were sequenced by immunoSEQ multiplex PCR, and TCRdb holds only the in-frame ones, with some missing. The sample records around 72,000 clones, over 80% being singletons. Sequencing was performed on peripheral blood. These receptors were taken from a woman aged 55-70 years with acute or convalescent COVID-19. Each CDR3 is given with its conserved first and last residue. A D gene is named only where the DNA matches it firmly.

d_call	v_call	j_call	cdr3_aa
TRBD2	TRBV6-6	TRBJ2-1	CASRRGGSYNEQFF
TRBD1	TRBV27	TRBJ1-1	CASSAGQGAVLNTEAFF
.	TRBV5-1	TRBJ1-1	CASSLAYRRMNTEAFF
.	TRBV14	TRBJ1-1	CASSQGLTRGTEAFF
.	TRBV3-1/TRBV3-2	TRBJ1-1	CASSPTQVGGGTEAFF
TRBD1	TRBV5-1	TRBJ2-5	CASSRTGSQETQYF
TRBD1	TRBV18	TRBJ1-5	CASSLGTGDQPQHF
TRBD2	TRBV14	TRBJ2-1	CASSQDSLAGALGEQFF
.	TRBV3-1/TRBV3-2	TRBJ1-4	CASSQGSSGREKLFF
TRBD2	TRBV23-1	TRBJ2-5	CASSQSGKGLAGGRSGETQYF
TRBD2	TRBV5-1	TRBJ2-3	CASSSGLAGLLADTQYF